This TCR beta chain was identified during a study of T cell responses to AZD1222 COVID-19 vaccine. Notes on the study in general: Only a handful of AZD1222 recipients were seropositive at baseline.

Trimming pared 5 bases from V and 11 bases from J, leaving 18 bases between. CDR1 MNHEY and CDR2 SVGAGI come from the germline V gene. This CDR3 has 14 amino acids. Here immunoSEQ multiplex PCR was the method, and the copy in TCRdb shows in-frame clones only, minus some. Altogether about 150,000 clones are present, around 90% being singletons, with the ten largest covering 3% to 4%. In its sample, this clone was seen once. Its target is not known. The V and J genes are TRBV6-5 and TRBJ1-4; weak D call: TRBD1 (6 bases). This receptor was taken from an adult who received the AZD1222 COVID-19 vaccine. This specimen consisted of peripheral blood, obtained 28 days after the second AZD1222 dose. The CDR3 DNA follows: TGTGCCAGCAGTCTAACAAGGACAGAGCAGAAACTGTTTTTT. It specifies CASSLTRTEQKLFF.